This T cell receptor beta chain derives from a study of cytomegalovirus exposure and HLA in healthy donors. Notes on the study in general: As a later analysis showed, a missense DCLRE1C variant was linked to trimming of TCR beta V- and J-genes.

The PCR was carried out with 60 Vbeta primers and 13 Jbeta primers. This table comes from immunoSEQ multiplex PCR, and its TCRdb copy is limited to in-frame clones, with some not included. In the table there are about 120,000 clones, roughly three quarters of which are singletons. For this clone: Antigen: not known.

V lost 1 base to trimming and J lost 3 bases, with 13 bases between them. The CDR3 contains 15 residues. The germline gives CDR1 SGHVS, CDR2 FNYEAQ. The sequenced material came from PBMCs. The genes are TRBV7-6 and TRBJ2-7, with D possibly matching TRBD2 (5 bases). This sequence was found in a woman under 30 in good health and CMV-seropositive. CDR3 nucleotide sequence: TGTGCCAGCAGCTTAGAACGGGGTCGCTACTACGAGCAGTACTTC. Translating it yields CASSLERGRYYEQYF.